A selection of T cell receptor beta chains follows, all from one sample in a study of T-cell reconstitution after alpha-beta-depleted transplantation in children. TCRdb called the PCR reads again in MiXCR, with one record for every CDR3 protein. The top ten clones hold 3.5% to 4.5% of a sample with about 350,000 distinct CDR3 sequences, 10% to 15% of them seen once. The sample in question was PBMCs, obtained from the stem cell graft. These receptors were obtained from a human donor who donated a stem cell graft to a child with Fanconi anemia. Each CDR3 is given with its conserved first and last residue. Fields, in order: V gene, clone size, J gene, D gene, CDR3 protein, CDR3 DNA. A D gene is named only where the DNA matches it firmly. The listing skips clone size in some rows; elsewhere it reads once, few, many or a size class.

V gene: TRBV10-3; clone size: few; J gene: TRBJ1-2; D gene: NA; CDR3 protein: CAISEGSEFYGYTF; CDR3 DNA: TGTGCCATCAGTGAAGGCAGCGAATTCTATGGCTACACCTTC
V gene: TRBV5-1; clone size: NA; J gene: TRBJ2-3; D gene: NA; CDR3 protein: CASSMGRLGRTDTQYF; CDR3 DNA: TGCGCCAGCAGCATGGGCAGGTTGGGGCGCACAGATACGCAGTATTTT
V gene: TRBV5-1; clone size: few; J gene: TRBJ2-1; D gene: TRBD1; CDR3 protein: CASSNTGGSHNEQFF; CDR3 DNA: TGCGCCAGCAGCAATACAGGGGGCAGCCACAATGAGCAGTTCTTC
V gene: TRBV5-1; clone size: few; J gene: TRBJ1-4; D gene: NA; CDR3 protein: CASSFPPDEKLFF; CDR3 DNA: TGCGCCAGCAGCTTTCCACCGGATGAAAAACTGTTTTTT
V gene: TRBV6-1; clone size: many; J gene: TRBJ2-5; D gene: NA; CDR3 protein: CASSDFRGHLQETQYF; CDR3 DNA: TGTGCCAGCAGTGATTTCCGGGGCCACCTCCAAGAGACCCAGTACTTC
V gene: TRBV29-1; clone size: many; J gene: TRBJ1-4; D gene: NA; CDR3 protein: CSAASPINEKLFF; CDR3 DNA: TGCAGCGCCGCCAGTCCCATTAATGAAAAACTGTTTTTT
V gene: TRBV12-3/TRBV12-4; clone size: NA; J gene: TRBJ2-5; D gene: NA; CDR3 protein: CASSLGDHQETQYF; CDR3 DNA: TGTGCCAGCAGTTTGGGGGATCACCAAGAGACCCAGTACTTC
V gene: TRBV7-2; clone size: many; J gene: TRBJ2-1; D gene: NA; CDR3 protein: CASSSSQVNEQFF; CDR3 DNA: TGTGCCAGCAGCTCCTCCCAGGTCAATGAGCAGTTCTTC
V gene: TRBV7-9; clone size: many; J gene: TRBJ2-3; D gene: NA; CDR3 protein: CASIQGGTDTQYF; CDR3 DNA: TGTGCCAGCATTCAGGGAGGCACAGATACGCAGTATTTT
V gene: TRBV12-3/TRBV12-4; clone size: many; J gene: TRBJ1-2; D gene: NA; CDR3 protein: CASSFAGRNGYTF; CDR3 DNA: TGTGCCAGCAGTTTCGCAGGGCGAAATGGCTACACCTTC
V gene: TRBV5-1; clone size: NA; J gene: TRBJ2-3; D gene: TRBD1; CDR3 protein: CASSKGTGQGSDTQYF; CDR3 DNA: TGCGCCAGCAGCAAAGGCACGGGACAGGGATCAGATACGCAGTATTTT
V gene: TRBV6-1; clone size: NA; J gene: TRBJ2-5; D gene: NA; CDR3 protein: CASSVPGTKETQYF; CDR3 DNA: TGTGCCAGCAGTGTGCCAGGGACCAAAGAGACCCAGTACTTC
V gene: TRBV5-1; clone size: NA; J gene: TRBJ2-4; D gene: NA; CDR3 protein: CASSFRSAAPRDIQYF; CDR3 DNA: TGCGCCAGCAGCTTTAGGTCGGCGGCCCCCAGGGACATTCAGTACTTC
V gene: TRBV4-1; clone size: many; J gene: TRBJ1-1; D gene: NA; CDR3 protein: CASSPLDTIRPAFF; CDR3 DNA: TGCGCCAGCAGCCCCCTAGACACAATCCGGCCAGCTTTCTTT
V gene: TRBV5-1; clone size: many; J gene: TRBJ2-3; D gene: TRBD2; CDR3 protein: CASSLAASGLSTDTQYF; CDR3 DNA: TGCGCCAGCAGCTTGGCGGCTAGCGGGCTGAGCACAGATACGCAGTATTTT
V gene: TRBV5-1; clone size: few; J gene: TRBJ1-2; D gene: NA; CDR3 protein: CASSLARGADYGYTF; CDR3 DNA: TGCGCCAGCAGCTTGGCCCGCGGGGCTGACTATGGCTACACCTTC